Listed below are T cell receptor beta chains from one sample, sequenced in a study of preoperative IRX-2 immunotherapy in early breast cancer. Clones were read by immunoSEQ multiplex PCR, and TCRdb kept only the in-frame ones, dropping some. The sample contains about 33,000 clones, nearly 90% of which appear only once. The sample in question was tumor tissue, obtained after IRX-2 immunotherapy. These TCRs come from a human donor with breast cancer. Both conserved end residues are part of each CDR3. Each record gives: V gene, D gene, J gene, clone size, CDR3 protein, CDR3 DNA. D genes are given only for firm matches. Where a row states a size, it is once, few, many or the class of an expanded clone; other rows omit it.

TRBV19	-	TRBJ1-2	-	CASSIPAGRYGYTF	TGTGCCAGTAGTATCCCCGCAGGTCGGTATGGCTACACCTTC
TRBV5-1	TRBD1	TRBJ2-2	-	CASSLRQGTYANTGELFF	TGCGCCAGCAGCCTCCGACAGGGGACGTACGCGAACACCGGGGAGCTGTTTTTT
TRBV18	-	TRBJ1-3	-	CASSASPRNTIYF	TGTGCCAGCTCTGCCAGCCCACGGAACACCATATATTTT
TRBV6-8	-	TRBJ2-3	-	CAISPGIDTQYF	TGTGCCATTTCTCCAGGGATAGATACGCAGTATTTT
TRBV7-7	TRBD1	TRBJ1-2	-	CASSRPSGTGANYGYTF	TGTGCCAGCAGCCGGCCGTCCGGGACAGGGGCAAACTATGGCTACACCTTC
TRBV6-8	-	TRBJ2-7	-	CASSLTAGAYEQYF	TGTGCCAGCAGCCTGACGGCAGGGGCCTACGAGCAGTACTTC
TRBV28	-	TRBJ1-5	-	CASSFIRSNQPQHF	TGTGCCAGCAGTTTTATCAGGAGTAATCAGCCCCAGCATTTT
TRBV11-3	-	TRBJ1-4	-	CASSPRQATLAREKLFF	TGTGCCAGCAGCCCACGTCAAGCGACTTTAGCGAGAGAAAAACTGTTTTTT
TRBV6-8	-	TRBJ1-1	few	CASSYGRGAAFF	TGTGCCAGCAGTTACGGCAGGGGCGCAGCTTTCTTT
TRBV11-3	-	TRBJ2-1	-	CASSPPARGNEQFF	TGTGCCAGCAGCCCTCCGGCGCGGGGCAATGAGCAGTTCTTC
TRBV11-1	-	TRBJ1-4	-	CASSSRKSPLYNEKLFF	TGTGCCAGCAGCTCCCGAAAATCCCCCCTCTACAATGAAAAACTGTTTTTT
TRBV6-8	-	TRBJ1-1	-	CASSDTQGIIKWAFF	TGTGCCAGCAGCGACACACAGGGTATCATCAAATGGGCTTTCTTT
TRBV28	TRBD1	TRBJ1-2	-	CASSLGTGSYGYTF	TGTGCCAGCAGCCTTGGGACAGGGTCCTATGGCTACACCTTC
TRBV5-1	-	TRBJ1-3	-	CASSLASSGNTIYF	TGCGCCAGCAGCTTGGCGTCGTCTGGAAACACCATATATTTT
TRBV7-1	-	TRBJ1-5	few	CASSRRGDQPQHF	TGTGCCAGCAGCCGCCGGGGGGATCAGCCCCAGCATTTT
TRBV28	-	TRBJ1-1	-	CASSAGGGNTEAFF	TGTGCCAGCAGTGCCGGGGGTGGGAACACTGAAGCTTTCTTT
TRBV12-5	TRBD1	TRBJ2-7	-	CASGLGQGVNEQYF	TGTGCTAGTGGTTTGGGACAGGGAGTCAACGAGCAGTACTTC
TRBV30	-	TRBJ1-4	once	CAWSSGTGEKLFF	TGTGCCTGGAGTTCAGGGACGGGTGAAAAACTGTTTTTT
TRBV11-3	TRBD1	TRBJ1-1	-	CASSSQTGANTEAFF	TGTGCCAGCAGCTCCCAGACAGGGGCGAACACTGAAGCTTTCTTT
TRBV28	TRBD1	TRBJ1-6	-	CASSWTGVNSPLHF	TGTGCCAGCAGTTGGACAGGGGTTAATTCACCCCTCCACTTT
TRBV7-5	-	TRBJ2-5	-	CASSLRGARETQYF	TGTGCCAGCAGCTTAAGGGGGGCGAGAGAGACCCAGTACTTC
TRBV18	-	TRBJ1-4	once	CASSPQEGATNEKLFF	TGTGCCAGCTCACCACAAGAGGGTGCAACTAATGAAAAACTGTTTTTT
TRBV6-8	TRBD1	TRBJ2-5	-	CASSYKDRVTETQYF	TGTGCCAGCAGTTACAAGGACAGGGTTACAGAGACCCAGTACTTC
TRBV4-1	TRBD2	TRBJ2-2	-	CASSQDVGGRTGELFF	TGCGCCAGCAGCCAAGATGTGGGAGGGAGGACCGGGGAGCTGTTTTTT
TRBV11-3	-	TRBJ1-1	-	CASSPVGPNTEAFF	TGTGCCAGCAGCCCCGTGGGACCAAACACTGAAGCTTTCTTT
TRBV15	TRBD1	TRBJ2-1	-	CATSRGPGQGVSYNEQFF	TGTGCCACCAGCAGGGGACCGGGACAGGGAGTTTCCTACAATGAGCAGTTCTTC
TRBV18	TRBD1	TRBJ1-2	-	CASSPRGDRANYGYTF	TGTGCCAGCTCACCGAGGGGGGACAGGGCTAACTATGGCTACACCTTC